Below are 28 T cell receptor beta chains sequenced from a single sample in a study of control samples from healthy donors and cancer patients. Clones were sequenced by immunoSEQ multiplex PCR, and TCRdb holds only the in-frame ones, with some missing. Among 170,000 or so clones listed, about 93% were seen once. Source material: blood. The receptors were gathered from a man aged 18 to 35 in good health.

CDR3 nucleotides: TGTGCCAGCAGTTTTTTTAATGAAAAACTGTTTTTT. Its protein product is CASSFFNEKLFF. This chain uses TRBV2 with TRBJ1-4, with D unclear. V dropped 5 bases and J dropped 4 bases, with 5 bases sitting between them. Germline V CDR1 and CDR2: SNHLY, FYNNEI. This CDR3 region has 12 residues. The full variable domain, completed using reference TRBV2 and TRBJ1-4, is EPEVTQTPSHQVTQMGQEVILRCVPISNHLYFYWYRQILGQKVEFLVSFYNNEISEKSEIFDDQFSVERPDGSNFTLKIRSTKLEDSAMYFCASSFFNEKLFFGSGTQLSVL.

The chain has TRBV5-4 and TRBJ2-1, with D possibly being TRBD1 or TRBD2 (5 bases each). Germline values: CDR1 SGHNT, CDR2 YYREEE (reference sequence). This CDR3 contains 14 residues. The V gene lost 3 bases and the J gene lost 8 bases, with 15 bases spanning the gap. The DNA of the CDR3 is TGTGCCAGCAGCTCACCGGGACCCCTCGATGAGCAGTTCTTC. Amino acids: CASSSPGPLDEQFF.

This chain joins TRBV6-5 and TRBJ2-7; 9 bases fit TRBD1. Trimming cost V 3 bases and J 4 bases; bases outside gene matches: 4. Germline V CDR1 and CDR2: MNHEY, SVGAGI. The CDR3 runs to 14 residues. CDR3 DNA: TGTGCCAGCAGTTATCGGGACAGGGTGTACGAGCAGTACTTC. This translates into CASSYRDRVYEQYF.

The CDR3 region has the DNA TGTGCCAGCAGCTCAAGGGACGGCGCCTACGAGCAGTACTTC. Translation: CASSSRDGAYEQYF. The J gene is TRBJ2-7, the V gene TRBV11-2, with D perhaps being TRBD1 or TRBD2 (5 bases each). V was shortened by 4 bases and J by 2 bases, with 12 bases between the two germline ends. The CDR3 sequence is 14 residues long. Germline V gene data show CDR1 as SGHAT and CDR2 as FQNNGV.

This sequence joins TRBV3-1 (or the pseudogene TRBV3-2) and TRBJ1-5; D gene unclear. The CDR3 is made up of 14 amino acids. V lost 4 bases, J lost 6 bases, and 13 bases lay in between. CDR1 and CDR2 (germline): LGHDT, YNNKEL (reference sequence). The CDR3 sequence is CASSLGRWGQPQHF. The CDR3 bases are TGTGCCAGCAGCCTCGGACGGTGGGGTCAGCCCCAGCATTTT.

This chain links TRBV5-6 with TRBJ1-2, with 7 nucleotides matching TRBD1. J gave up 12 bases and V 4 bases, and 12 bases lay outside the gene matches. Germline CDR1 and CDR2: SGHDT and YYEEEE. The CDR3 totals 13 residues. CDR3 residues: CASSSWDREVNTF. The CDR3 DNA follows: TGTGCCAGCAGCAGCTGGGACAGAGAAGTGAACACCTTC.

This clone was recorded only once. The CDR3 region is CAISSSGQYGYTF. The CDR3 DNA reads TGTGCCATCAGTTCGTCAGGACAATATGGCTACACCTTC. This chain links TRBV10-3 with TRBJ1-2; the D gene is possibly TRBD1 (5 bases). Trimming stripped 5 bases from V and 5 bases from J, with 12 bases between. CDR1 is ENHRY, CDR2 SYGVKD, per germline. The CDR3 consists of 13 residues.

V gene TRBV28 combines with J gene TRBJ2-7; D perhaps matches TRBD2 (6 bases). The germline V gene has CDR1 MDHEN and CDR2 SYDVKM. V was shortened by 5 bases and J by 3 bases, with 14 bases between the two germline ends. CDR3 length: 14 residues. The CDR3 DNA sequence: TGTGCCAGCAGTACCCCGGGACTTCACTACGAGCAGTACTTC. Residues: CASSTPGLHYEQYF.

V gene TRBV6-1 combines with J gene TRBJ2-1; 8 nucleotides match TRBD1. The CDR3 has 13 amino acids. The V gene end was trimmed by 1 base and the J gene end by 13 bases; junction bases not matched to a gene: 6. CDR1 is MNHNS, CDR2 SASEGT, per germline. The CDR3 loop reads CASSEESRGLQFF. The CDR3 DNA sequence: TGTGCCAGCAGTGAAGAGAGCAGGGGGCTACAGTTCTTC.

V gene TRBV5-1 combines with J gene TRBJ2-5; D uncertain. This CDR3 has 13 residues. V was pared by 2 bases and J by 4 bases, with 9 bases between. Germline V lookup: CDR1 SGHRS, CDR2 YFSETQ. The chain's CDR3 is CASSLMFGETQYF. Here the CDR3 DNA reads TGCGCCAGCAGCTTAATGTTTGGAGAGACCCAGTACTTC.

This sequence joins TRBV2 and TRBJ1-1; the match to TRBD1 covers 8 bases. The CDR3 covers 13 residues. Germline values: CDR1 SNHLY, CDR2 FYNNEI. V lost 10 bases and J lost 0; bases outside the gene matches: 4. CDR3: CATRDRLNTEAFF. The CDR3 bases are TGTGCCACCCGGGACAGGCTGAACACTGAAGCTTTCTTT.

V and J are TRBV5-5 and TRBJ1-2, with 9 bases matching TRBD1. CDR1 and CDR2 from the germline V gene are SGHKS and YYEKEE (reference sequence). V shed 4 bases and J 1 base; nucleotides not matched to a gene: 5. This CDR3 has 15 residues. CDR3 in DNA: TGTGCCAGCAGCCCCGAGACAGGGGGTAACTATGGCTACACCTTC. Translated, it gives CASSPETGGNYGYTF.

This rearrangement joins TRBV5-1 to TRBJ1-4; 11 bases are shared with TRBD1. Trimming removed 3 bases from V and 8 bases from J; junction bases left unmatched: 3. Germline V gives CDR1 SGHRS, CDR2 YFSETQ. The CDR3 totals 14 residues. In nucleotides, the CDR3 is TGCGCCAGCAGCTCCGGGACAGGGGGGGAAAAACTGTTTTTT. Amino acid sequence: CASSSGTGGEKLFF.

This clone has only a few counts. The gene calls are TRBV2 and TRBJ2-1; D is possibly TRBD2 (6 bases). The V end was cut by 8 bases, the J end by 0 bases, with 11 bases between. Germline V lookup: CDR1 SNHLY, CDR2 FYNNEI. The CDR3 is 14 residues long. The CDR3 loop reads CASSLASSYNEQFF. The CDR3 DNA reads TGTGCCAGCTCCCTAGCGAGCTCCTACAATGAGCAGTTCTTC.

The CDR3 spells CASADRDGGEQYF. In DNA form, the CDR3 reads TGTGCCAGTGCTGACCGGGACGGAGGCGAGCAGTACTTC. This chain links TRBV6-6 with TRBJ2-7; TRBD1 or TRBD2 may be the D gene (5 bases each). The length of the CDR3 is 13 residues. V lost 9 bases, J lost 6 bases, and 18 bases lay in between. Germline V gene lookup returns CDR1 MNHNY and CDR2 SVGAGI (reference sequence).

This clone was recorded only once. CDR3 region: CASSQQAGPGELFF. The CDR3 nucleotides read TGTGCCAGCAGCCAGCAAGCGGGCCCCGGGGAGCTGTTTTTT. The chain couples TRBV3-1 (or the pseudogene TRBV3-2) to TRBJ2-2; D possibly corresponds to TRBD2 (6 bases). Trimming took off 3 bases at V and 6 bases at J, with 11 bases between the two ends. CDR1 is LGHDT, CDR2 YNNKEL, per germline (reference sequence). The CDR3 is 14 residues long.

This sequence joins TRBV5-1 and TRBJ1-2, with D possibly matching TRBD1 (5 bases). Germline-derived CDR1 and CDR2 are SGHRS and YFSETQ. The CDR3 contains 14 residues. V lost 3 bases and J 0 bases, leaving 9 bases between the germline ends. The CDR3 coding sequence is TGCGCCAGCAGCTCGGGGCCAGCTAACTATGGCTACACCTTC. Its translation is CASSSGPANYGYTF.

The chain couples TRBV19 to TRBJ1-1; D gene uncertain. The CDR3 runs 14 residues. CDR1 is LNHDA, CDR2 SQIVND, per germline (reference sequence). V shed 9 bases and J shed 0 bases, with 14 bases lying between them. For the CDR3, the DNA is TGTGCCAGCTGTAACAGATTCATGAACACTGAAGCTTTCTTT. This translates into CASCNRFMNTEAFF.

This chain joins TRBV5-1 and TRBJ1-2; tentatively, D is TRBD1 (5 bases). Trimming shortened V by 2 bases and J by 7 bases, and 21 bases separated the two germline ends. Germline V gene data show CDR1 as SGHRS and CDR2 as YFSETQ. The CDR3 length is 16 residues. The CDR3 reads CASSLWRPGPDCGYTF. The CDR3 nucleotides are TGCGCCAGCAGCTTATGGAGACCGGGACCGGACTGTGGCTACACCTTC.

The chain uses TRBV6-1 and TRBJ1-5, with no clear D. Germline lookup yields CDR1 MNHNS and CDR2 SASEGT. The CDR3 runs to 17 residues. Trimming removed 3 bases from V and 2 bases from J, with 17 bases in between. This chain's CDR3 is CASSDTSDGFGNQPQHF. The CDR3 DNA follows: TGTGCCAGCAGTGATACCTCGGACGGATTCGGCAATCAGCCCCAGCATTTT.

This chain uses TRBV2 with TRBJ2-4, with 8 nucleotides matching TRBD2. The CDR3 loop spans 16 amino acids. CDR1 SNHLY and CDR2 FYNNEI come from the germline V gene. V was pared by 2 bases and J by 9 bases, with 12 bases of the junction left unmatched. The CDR3 coding sequence is TGTGCCAGCAGTGAACAGGGGACCGGGGGGGACGGCATTCAGTACTTC. Protein product: CASSEQGTGGDGIQYF.

The chain is built from TRBV7-6 and TRBJ2-7, with D unclear. Germline CDR1 is SGHVS and CDR2 is FNYEAQ. This CDR3 has 11 residues. V was shortened by 5 bases and J by 7 bases, with 9 bases between the two germline ends. The CDR3 loop reads CASSNQLEQYF. The CDR3 nucleotides read TGTGCCAGCAGCAACCAGCTAGAGCAGTACTTC.

The chain is built from TRBV30 and TRBJ1-3; D is possibly TRBD1 (5 bases). Germline loops: CDR1 GTSNPN, CDR2 SVGIG (reference sequence). V dropped 4 bases and J dropped 2 bases, with 12 bases sitting between them. The CDR3 consists of 14 residues. CDR3 nucleotides: TGTGCCTGGAAATTGCAGGGCACTGGAAACACCATATATTTT. Residues: CAWKLQGTGNTIYF.

This clone was detected only a few times. The chain recombines TRBV19 with TRBJ1-6, with 7 nucleotides matching TRBD1. There are 15 residues in the CDR3. Germline values: CDR1 LNHDA, CDR2 SQIVND (reference sequence). V lost 1 base, J lost 11 bases, and 8 bases stayed unmatched. CDR3 sequence: CASSIGAHTGAPLHF. The CDR3 region has the DNA TGTGCCAGTAGTATAGGGGCTCATACAGGGGCACCCCTCCACTTT.

The chain employs TRBV25-1 and TRBJ1-2; perhaps TRBD1 as D (5 bases). V shed 5 bases and J shed 0 bases, with 10 bases lying between them. Germline loops: CDR1 MGHDK, CDR2 SYGVNS. There are 14 residues in the CDR3. CDR3 in DNA: TGTGCCAGCAGTCCCAAGGGGACTAACTATGGCTACACCTTC. Translating it yields CASSPKGTNYGYTF.

The rearrangement uses TRBV29-1 and TRBJ1-1; perhaps TRBD1 as D (5 bases). CDR1 and CDR2 (germline): SQVTM, ANQGSEA. This CDR3 has 15 amino acids. V was shortened by 2 bases and J by 2 bases, with 15 bases between the two germline ends. The CDR3 here is CSVELRGGTNTEAFF. CDR3 bases: TGCAGCGTTGAATTGAGGGGCGGAACTAACACTGAAGCTTTCTTT.

The gene calls are TRBV18 and TRBJ2-1; maybe TRBD2 (5 bases). This CDR3 has 13 residues. V was pared by 1 base and J by 8 bases, with 9 bases between. Per the germline V gene, CDR1 is KGHSH and CDR2 is LQKENI. The CDR3 nucleotides read TGTGCCAGCTCACCACTGGAGGTTGATGAGCAGTTCTTC. Translated: CASSPLEVDEQFF.

This clone was seen a single time. This rearrangement joins TRBV5-6 to TRBJ1-2; D may be TRBD1 (6 bases). CDR3 length: 14 residues. Trimming took off 4 bases at V and 4 bases at J, with 14 bases between the two ends. Germline V CDR1 and CDR2: SGHDT, YYEEEE. DNA of the CDR3: TGTGCCAGCAGCCGACAACAGGGTATCTATGGCTACACCTTC. As protein: CASSRQQGIYGYTF.